In its sample, the clone carrying this T cell receptor (beta chain) was seen a few times. Its antigen is unknown. Germline-derived CDR1 and CDR2 are SEHNR and FQNEAQ (reference sequence). The CDR3 covers 14 residues. V gave up 6 bases and J gave up 2 bases, with 13 bases separating them. This specimen belongs to a study of cytomegalovirus exposure and HLA in healthy donors. Findings and caveats of the study: Rates of TCR association differed by HLA locus in a later analysis, with DRB1 highest and HLA-C lowest. Equally common other TCR beta chains were less clonally expanded than HLA-associated ones, a later analysis found. TCR beta V segments were, for the most part, productive about 87% or about 30% of the time in an earlier analysis.

The PCR made use of 60 Vbeta and 13 Jbeta primers. In the source study's methods: A later analysis counted 65 million to 90 million unique TCR beta chains, some 10 million shared. Profiling relied on immunoSEQ multiplex PCR, and the TCRdb table lists in-frame clones only, not all of them. V, J and clone size derive from that table, while D and trimming were established from the DNA sequence. The sample yields 110,000 to 150,000 clones, 9.7% seen once. J is TRBJ1-2 and V is TRBV7-9, with D possibly being TRBD1 (6 bases). The source is a middle-aged man in good health and CMV-seronegative. Material for sequencing was PBMCs. The CDR3 sequence: CASRLGGLNYGYTF. CDR3 DNA: TGTGCCAGCAGACTTGGGGGCTTAAACTATGGCTACACCTTC.